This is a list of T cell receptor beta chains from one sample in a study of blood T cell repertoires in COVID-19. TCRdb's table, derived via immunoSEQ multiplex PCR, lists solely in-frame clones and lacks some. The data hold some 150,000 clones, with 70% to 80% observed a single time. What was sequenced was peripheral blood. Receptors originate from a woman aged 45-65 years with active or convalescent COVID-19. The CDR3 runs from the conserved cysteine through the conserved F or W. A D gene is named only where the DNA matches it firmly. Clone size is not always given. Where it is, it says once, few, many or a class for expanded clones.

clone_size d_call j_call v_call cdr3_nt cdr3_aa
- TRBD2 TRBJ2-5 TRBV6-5 TGTGCCAGCAGTCCGGGGGGGCTGGGAGAGACCCAGTACTTC CASSPGGLGETQYF
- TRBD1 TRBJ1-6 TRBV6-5 TGTGCCAGCAGGGGACAGCATAATTCACCCCTCCACTTT CASRGQHNSPLHF
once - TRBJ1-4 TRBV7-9 TGTGCCAGCAGCGAACGATTCGCGTCTAATGAAAAACTGTTTTTT CASSERFASNEKLFF
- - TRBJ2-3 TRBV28 TGTGCCAGCAGCTACTCGGGACACCACACAGATACGCAGTATTTT CASSYSGHHTDTQYF
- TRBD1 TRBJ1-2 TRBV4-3 TGCGCCAGCAGCCAAGGATCCGGGACAGGAGCTTATGGCTACACCTTC CASSQGSGTGAYGYTF
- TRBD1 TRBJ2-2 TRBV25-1 TGTGCCAGCAGTTTTGGACAGGGGTATACCGGGGAGCTGTTTTTT CASSFGQGYTGELFF
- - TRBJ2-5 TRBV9 TGTGCCAGCAGCGTAGAAGGCAAGCGGTCGACCCAGTACTTC CASSVEGKRSTQYF
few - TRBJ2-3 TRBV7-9 TGTGCCAGCAGCTTAGGAGGTCGGGATACGCAGTATTTT CASSLGGRDTQYF
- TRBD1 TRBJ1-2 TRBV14 TGTGCCAGCAGCCCCCCCCCGGGACAGGGAGAAGAGGGCTACACCTTC CASSPPPGQGEEGYTF
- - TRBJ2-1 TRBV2 TGTGCCAGAGGACGGGACTACAATGAGCAGTTCTTC CARGRDYNEQFF
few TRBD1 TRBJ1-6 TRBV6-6 TGTGCCAGCAGATTAGGACAGGGCGGGAATTCACCCCTCCACTTT CASRLGQGGNSPLHF
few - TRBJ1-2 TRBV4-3 TGCGCCAGCAGCCGAACAGGTGCTAAAACATATGGCTACACCTTC CASSRTGAKTYGYTF
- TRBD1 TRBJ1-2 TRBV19 TGTGCCAGTAGTACGGGACAGGGACAGGTCGTCTATGGCTACACCTTC CASSTGQGQVVYGYTF
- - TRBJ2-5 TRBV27 TGTGCCAGCAGAGAGATCAATCAAGAGACCCAGTACTTC CASREINQETQYF
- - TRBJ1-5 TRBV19 TGTGCCAGTATCTCCGGGACACTTAGCAATCAGCCCCAGCATTTT CASISGTLSNQPQHF
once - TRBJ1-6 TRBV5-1 TGCGCCAGCAGCTTGACGGGAAATAATTCACCCCTCCACTTT CASSLTGNNSPLHF
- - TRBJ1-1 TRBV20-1 TGCAGTGCTAGTAGGGGTTCGGGGGTCCCTGAAGCTTTCTTT CSASRGSGVPEAFF
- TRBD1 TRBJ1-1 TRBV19 TGTGCCAGTAGTACGCTACAGGGGGGAACTGAAGCTTTCTTT CASSTLQGGTEAFF
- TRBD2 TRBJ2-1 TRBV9 TGTGCCAGCAGCTATCGGGACTACTCCTACAATGAGCAGTTCTTC CASSYRDYSYNEQFF
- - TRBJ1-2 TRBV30 TGTGCCTGGAAGGGGAAAGGGATCAACTATGGCTACACCTTC CAWKGKGINYGYTF
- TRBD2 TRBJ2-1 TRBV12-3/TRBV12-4 TGTGCCAGCAGCCCCCAACTAGCGGGAGAGCAGTTCTTC CASSPQLAGEQFF
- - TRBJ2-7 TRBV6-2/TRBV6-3 TGTGCCAGCAGTTACTCGGCCAGCGAGCAGTACTTC CASSYSASEQYF
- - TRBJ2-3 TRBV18 TGTGCCAGCTCACCGAGTGGGCTAGCTGGTGATACGCAGTATTTT CASSPSGLAGDTQYF
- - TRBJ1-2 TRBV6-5 TGTGCCAGCAGTCCGACAGGCTCTGGCTACACCTTC CASSPTGSGYTF
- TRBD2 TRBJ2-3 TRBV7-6 TGTGCCAGCAGCTTAGCAGCGGGGGGCACAGATACGCAGTATTTT CASSLAAGGTDTQYF
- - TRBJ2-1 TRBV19 TGTGCCAGTAGTACAGGGGACCCCTACAATGAGCAGTTCTTC CASSTGDPYNEQFF
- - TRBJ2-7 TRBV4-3 TGCGCCAGCAGCCAAGCTCTCGGGGGATCCTACGAGCAGTACTTC CASSQALGGSYEQYF
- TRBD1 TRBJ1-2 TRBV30 TGTGCCTGGAGGATAAATGCAGGGGGGAATGGCTACACCTTC CAWRINAGGNGYTF
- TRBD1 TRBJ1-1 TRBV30 TGTGCCGGACAGGGGGCGAACACTGAAGCTTTCTTT CAGQGANTEAFF
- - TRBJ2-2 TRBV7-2 TGTGCCAGCAGCTTAGCGCGCGGTGGAATTGCCGGGGAGCTGTTTTTT CASSLARGGIAGELFF
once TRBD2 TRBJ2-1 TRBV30 TGTGCCTGGAGTCGGGGGGGAACGAACAATGAGCAGTTCTTC CAWSRGGTNNEQFF
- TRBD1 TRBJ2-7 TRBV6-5 TGTGCCAGCAGTTACTTACCGGGACAGGGGCATGACGAGCAGTACTTC CASSYLPGQGHDEQYF
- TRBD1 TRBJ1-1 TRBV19 TGTGCCAGTAGTATGCGACAGGGGGCTGAAGCTTTCTTT CASSMRQGAEAFF
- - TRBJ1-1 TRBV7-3 TGTGCCAGCAGCTTACAGACGGCGGGGAACACTGAAGCTTTCTTT CASSLQTAGNTEAFF
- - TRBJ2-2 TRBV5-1 TGCGCCAGCAGCCTGGATGGGTCGGGGACCGGGGAGCTGTTTTTT CASSLDGSGTGELFF
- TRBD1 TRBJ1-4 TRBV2 TGTGCCAGCACCCGGGACAGGGGATATGAAAAACTGTTTTTT CASTRDRGYEKLFF
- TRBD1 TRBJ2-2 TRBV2 TGTGCCAGCAGTACCATTGGGACAGGGCCTTTCGGGGAGCTGTTTTTT CASSTIGTGPFGELFF
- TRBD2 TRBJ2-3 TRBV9 TGTGCCAGCAGCGTAGACGGGAGGGCCTTAGATACGCAGTATTTT CASSVDGRALDTQYF
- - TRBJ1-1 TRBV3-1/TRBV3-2 TGTGCCAGCAGCCGTCCGGAGGGGCGCGGTGAAGCTTTCTTT CASSRPEGRGEAFF
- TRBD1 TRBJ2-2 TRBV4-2 TGTGCCAGCAGCCCAGTAGGGATGCAGGGGGCTAGCGGGGAGCTGTTTTTT CASSPVGMQGASGELFF